Listed below are T cell receptor beta chains from one sample, sequenced in a study of blood T cell repertoires in COVID-19. The protocol was immunoSEQ multiplex PCR, while the TCRdb copy is restricted to in-frame clones and leaves out a portion. The table includes over 250,000 clones, 89% detected once. What was sequenced was peripheral blood. Every receptor here comes from a man over 45 with acute or convalescent COVID-19. CDR3s include the opening cysteine and the closing phenylalanine or tryptophan. The D gene is left open where the match is weak. For some rows the clone size is stated as once, few or many, or as a class when expanded; others skip it.

>TRBV3-1/TRBV3-2|.|TRBJ1-2|once
TGTGCCAGCAGCCAAGAAGCAGGGGACTATGGCTACACCTTC
CASSQEAGDYGYTF
>TRBV4-2|.|TRBJ2-5|.
TGTGCCAGCAGCCAGCCGGGACTCGAGCAAGAGACCCAGTACTTC
CASSQPGLEQETQYF
>TRBV6-5|.|TRBJ2-2|.
TGTGCCAGCATAGCTCGGGGTTTGGGCACCGGGGAGCTGTTTTTT
CASIARGLGTGELFF
>TRBV7-7|TRBD2|TRBJ2-1|.
TGTGCTAGCAGCCCAGAGCGGGGGGCTTACAATGAGCAGTTCTTC
CASSPERGAYNEQFF
>TRBV7-8|TRBD2|TRBJ2-1|once
TGTGCCAGCAGCTTATTACGGCCGGGACTAGCGGGGGACAATGAGCAGTTCTTC
CASSLLRPGLAGDNEQFF
>TRBV5-4|TRBD2|TRBJ2-5|.
TGTGCCAGCTCTCGGACTAGCGGGGGGGCTAGGGAGACCCAGTACTTC
CASSRTSGGARETQYF
>TRBV2|.|TRBJ1-2|.
TGTGCCAGCAGGGACTCTCAAGTTGTTGGACGGAGCGACTACACCTTC
CASRDSQVVGRSDYTF
>TRBV11-2|TRBD1|TRBJ1-1|.
TGTGCCAGCAGCTTATGGGACAGGGAAGGAACTGAAGCTTTCTTT
CASSLWDREGTEAFF
>TRBV19|.|TRBJ1-1|few
TGTGCCAGTAGTATACAGGGATACACTGAAGCTTTCTTT
CASSIQGYTEAFF
>TRBV12-3/TRBV12-4|.|TRBJ1-2|.
TGTGCCAGCAGTTTCACACAGGGAAGTGGCTACACCTTC
CASSFTQGSGYTF
>TRBV23-1|.|TRBJ1-6|.
TGCGCCAGCAGTCAATCGTTACAGGTGAGCTCACCCCTCCACTTT
CASSQSLQVSSPLHF
>TRBV19|.|TRBJ1-5|.
TGTGCCAGTTCGGTCGGGGGAAGCAATCAGCCCCAGCATTTT
CASSVGGSNQPQHF
>TRBV3-1/TRBV3-2|TRBD1|TRBJ1-5|.
TGTGCCAGCAGCTCGACGGACAGGGCGGGACAGCCCCAGCATTTT
CASSSTDRAGQPQHF
>TRBV3-1/TRBV3-2|.|TRBJ2-1|.
TGTGCCAGCAGCCAAGGGGCCTGGGGGGACCGCTACAATGAGCAGTTCTTC
CASSQGAWGDRYNEQFF
>TRBV5-6|.|TRBJ2-7|.
TGTGCCAGCAGCTTGCCTGCAGAAATCCCCCTCAAGCAGTACTTC
CASSLPAEIPLKQYF
>TRBV19|.|TRBJ2-5|.
TGTGCCAGTAGTAGAGATCGGGAGACCCAGTACTTC
CASSRDRETQYF
>TRBV7-8|TRBD1|TRBJ2-7|.
TGTGCCAGCAGCGCCGAACGACAGGGGGTCGCCTACGAGCAGTACTTC
CASSAERQGVAYEQYF
>TRBV7-9|.|TRBJ2-7|.
TGTGCCAGCAGCTTCGCAGGGGCCGAGCAGTACTTC
CASSFAGAEQYF
>TRBV2|TRBD1|TRBJ1-2|.
TGTGCCAGCAGTGAAGGACCGACCACAGGGGGAGGCTACACCTTC
CASSEGPTTGGGYTF
>TRBV7-3|TRBD2|TRBJ2-1|.
TGTGCCAGCAGCTTAAGGGGACTAGCGGGCCCTAGCTCCTACAATGAGCAGTTCTTC
CASSLRGLAGPSSYNEQFF
>TRBV12-5|.|TRBJ1-5|few
TGTGCTAGTGGTTCCACACCCCAGGGCGGTCAGCCCCAGCATTTT
CASGSTPQGGQPQHF
>TRBV3-1/TRBV3-2|.|TRBJ2-4|.
TGTGCCAGCAGCCGCAGGGGGGACAAAAACATTCAGTACTTC
CASSRRGDKNIQYF
>TRBV4-1|TRBD2|TRBJ2-5|.
TGCGCCAGCAGCCAAGTTGGGCTAGGGACTAGCGGGGGTCACCAAGAGACCCAGTACTTC
CASSQVGLGTSGGHQETQYF
>TRBV6-6|.|TRBJ1-3|.
TGTGCCAGCAGGCGGGGGACCTCTGGAAACACCATATATTTT
CASRRGTSGNTIYF
>TRBV20-1|.|TRBJ2-3|.
TGCAGTGCTCAACGAGCGCCCACGCAGTATTTT
CSAQRAPTQYF
>TRBV6-5|.|TRBJ1-1|once
TGTGCCAGCACCCCAGGGCAGGGAAGAAAAGCTTTCTTT
CASTPGQGRKAFF
>TRBV18|TRBD2|TRBJ2-1|.
TGTGCCAGCTCCGTAGCGGGGGGGCCTTACAATGAGCAGTTCTTC
CASSVAGGPYNEQFF